The following is a T cell receptor beta chain sequence with its context. This specimen belongs to a study of blood T cells in healthy people across ages. Trimming removed 1 base from V and 6 bases from J, with 9 bases in between. Germline CDR1 LGHNA, CDR2 YSLEER. The CDR3 totals 13 residues. The authors ran a second PCR of about 7 to 12 cycles using a sample-barcoded 5' primer and a J-beta primer mix. TCRdb re-analysed the 5' RACE reads in MiXCR, keeping a single row per CDR3 protein. There are over 1.5 million distinct CDR3 sequences in the sample; 49% occur only once, and roughly 2.1% lies in the top ten. Whenever a sample was processed, at least 6.5 million PBMCs were isolated.

Sequenced: blood. The sequence was collected from a woman aged 40-49 years in good health. The chain links TRBV4-3 to TRBJ1-1; D not certain. For the CDR3, the DNA is TGCGCCAGCAGCCAAGGCTGGACCGCTGAAGCTTTCTTT. It encodes CASSQGWTAEAFF.